A selection of T cell receptor beta chains follows, all from one sample in a study of beta chain features in type 1 diabetes. Repertoires were generated with immunoSEQ multiplex PCR, while TCRdb's copy carries only in-frame clones and drops some. Of roughly 400,000 clones listed, 8.5% to 10% are singletons. The material sequenced was central memory CD4+ T cells from blood. Receptors originate from a man aged 25 to 45 with type 1 diabetes. CDR3s include the opening cysteine and the closing phenylalanine or tryptophan. A D gene is named only where the DNA matches it firmly. Clone size is not always given. Where it is, it says once, few, many or a class for expanded clones.

d_call	clone_size	j_call	v_call	cdr3_aa	cdr3_nt
NA	NA	TRBJ2-7	TRBV7-8	CASSLVDRASYIVYEQYF	TGTGCCAGCAGCTTAGTTGATAGGGCAAGTTATATAGTCTACGAGCAGTACTTC
TRBD1	few	TRBJ1-2	TRBV5-1	CASSPGQVDGYTF	TGCGCCAGCAGCCCAGGACAGGTGGATGGCTACACCTTC
TRBD1	NA	TRBJ2-7	TRBV7-2	CASSPRTGHDEQYF	TGTGCCAGCAGCCCCCGGACAGGTCACGACGAGCAGTACTTC
TRBD1	NA	TRBJ2-7	TRBV5-1	CASSIGRGRYEQYF	TGCGCCAGCAGCATAGGTAGGGGGCGGTACGAGCAGTACTTC
TRBD1	NA	TRBJ2-1	TRBV6-1	CASKGQVWNEQFF	TGTGCCAGCAAAGGACAGGTCTGGAATGAGCAGTTCTTC
TRBD1	many	TRBJ2-1	TRBV28	CASSPGDRWGYNEQFF	TGTGCCAGCAGTCCAGGGGACAGGTGGGGATACAATGAGCAGTTCTTC
NA	NA	TRBJ2-7	TRBV28	CASSRGRSYEQYF	TGTGCCAGCAGTCGGGGGCGATCCTACGAGCAGTACTTC
NA	NA	TRBJ2-6	TRBV25-1	CASSRVSTGANVLTF	TGTGCCAGCTCCCGAGTCTCGACCGGGGCCAACGTCCTGACTTTC
NA	few	TRBJ1-5	TRBV7-2	CASSLAPFGRVGRQPQHF	TGTGCCAGCAGCTTAGCCCCCTTTGGCAGGGTAGGACGGCAGCCCCAGCATTTT
NA	NA	TRBJ1-4	TRBV28	CASTGGFSQNEKLFF	TGTGCCAGCACTGGGGGGTTCAGCCAGAATGAAAAACTGTTTTTT
TRBD1	few	TRBJ2-5	TRBV7-9	CASSLVGTEKETQYF	TGTGCCAGCAGCTTAGTGGGGACAGAAAAAGAGACCCAGTACTTC
TRBD1	NA	TRBJ1-2	TRBV18	CASSPDRGNYGYTF	TGTGCCAGCTCACCGGACAGGGGTAACTATGGCTACACCTTC
NA	NA	TRBJ2-7	TRBV29-1	CSAGLGLGGEQYF	TGCAGCGCTGGTCTAGGACTCGGGGGCGAGCAGTACTTC
NA	many	TRBJ1-2	TRBV28	CASSPRSQLMDGYTF	TGTGCCAGCAGCCCTCGGTCCCAGCTTATGGATGGCTACACCTTC
NA	many	TRBJ2-7	TRBV2	CASTPYLGMEQYF	TGTGCCAGCACCCCCTACCTGGGAATGGAGCAGTACTTC
NA	NA	TRBJ2-1	TRBV5-1	CASSFRDSSYNEQFF	TGCGCCAGCAGCTTCCGGGACTCCTCCTACAATGAGCAGTTCTTC
TRBD1	NA	TRBJ1-1	TRBV7-3	CASSFQGENTEAFF	TGTGCCAGCAGCTTCCAGGGGGAGAACACTGAAGCTTTCTTT
NA	NA	TRBJ2-7	TRBV6-5	CASRTTGVYEQYF	TGTGCCAGCAGAACGACAGGAGTGTACGAGCAGTACTTC
NA	NA	TRBJ1-1	TRBV7-8	CASRVDTEAFF	TGTGCCAGCAGGGTGGACACTGAAGCTTTCTTT
NA	few	TRBJ1-2	TRBV5-1	CASSLAAASYGYTF	TGCGCCAGCAGCTTGGCAGCGGCCTCTTATGGCTACACCTTC
TRBD2	few	TRBJ2-5	TRBV5-4	CASSLGAGGGYQETQYF	TGTGCCAGCAGCTTGGGTGCGGGAGGGGGGTACCAAGAGACCCAGTACTTC
NA	few	TRBJ1-5	TRBV6-5	CASSYSPGQPQHF	TGTGCCAGCAGTTACTCCCCGGGGCAGCCCCAGCATTTT
NA	few	TRBJ2-3	TRBV10-1	CASSWTNTDTQYF	TGCGCCAGCAGTTGGACAAACACAGATACGCAGTATTTT
NA	few	TRBJ1-4	TRBV4-2	CASSTLHSGTRNEKLFF	TGTGCCAGCAGTACTCTACACAGTGGGACCCGAAATGAAAAACTGTTTTTT
NA	NA	TRBJ2-7	TRBV29-1	CSVERPADWGEGEQYF	TGCAGCGTTGAAAGACCGGCGGATTGGGGAGAGGGCGAGCAGTACTTC
TRBD1	few	TRBJ2-3	TRBV11-2	CASSFTGEDTQYF	TGTGCCAGCAGCTTTACAGGGGAAGATACGCAGTATTTT
NA	NA	TRBJ1-5	TRBV7-9	CASSLGVGVNQPQHF	TGTGCCAGCAGCTTAGGGGTCGGGGTGAATCAGCCCCAGCATTTT
TRBD1	few	TRBJ1-2	TRBV5-4	CASSVTTGNYGYTF	TGTGCCAGCAGCGTTACGACAGGGAACTATGGCTACACCTTC
TRBD1	NA	TRBJ2-2	TRBV11-1	CASSWAGTGNTGELFF	TGTGCCAGCAGCTGGGCCGGGACAGGGAACACCGGGGAGCTGTTTTTT
TRBD2	NA	TRBJ2-3	TRBV10-3	CAISGPLAGGRTDTQYF	TGTGCCATCAGTGGGCCACTAGCGGGAGGGCGCACAGATACGCAGTATTTT
NA	few	TRBJ2-1	TRBV7-8	CASSSGQLQSEQFF	TGTGCCAGCAGCTCCGGACAGCTCCAGTCTGAGCAGTTCTTC
TRBD2	few	TRBJ2-3	TRBV5-1	CASSLGLAGGTDTQYF	TGCGCCAGCAGCTTGGGACTAGCGGGAGGGACAGATACGCAGTATTTT
TRBD1	few	TRBJ1-2	TRBV18	CASSRDPTGGDGYTF	TGTGCCAGCTCACGAGATCCGACAGGGGGCGATGGCTACACCTTC
TRBD1	NA	TRBJ2-6	TRBV7-2	CASSLETGNSGANVLTF	TGTGCCAGCAGCTTGGAGACAGGGAACTCTGGGGCCAACGTCCTGACTTTC
NA	NA	TRBJ2-7	TRBV28	CASSPLDGFATYEQYF	TGTGCCAGCAGTCCTCTTGATGGTTTCGCTACCTACGAGCAGTACTTC
TRBD2	few	TRBJ2-1	TRBV2	CASSPSSGLAGTGTYNEQFF	TGTGCCAGCAGTCCCAGTAGCGGACTAGCGGGGACTGGCACCTACAATGAGCAGTTCTTC
NA	few	TRBJ1-5	TRBV7-2	CASSLVAGGLPISPQHF	TGTGCCAGCAGCTTAGTCGCCGGGGGCCTACCCATCAGCCCCCAGCATTTT
NA	few	TRBJ2-5	TRBV19	CASSRQSQETQYF	TGTGCCAGTAGCCGACAGTCCCAAGAGACCCAGTACTTC
NA	many	TRBJ2-7	TRBV28	CASRTLYEQYF	TGTGCCAGCAGGACTCTCTACGAGCAGTACTTC
TRBD2	many	TRBJ2-1	TRBV5-6	CASSPWTSGSYNEQFF	TGTGCCAGCAGCCCCTGGACTAGCGGGAGCTACAATGAGCAGTTCTTC
NA	NA	TRBJ2-7	TRBV29-1	CSVVTLDAVRSYEQYF	TGCAGCGTCGTTACTTTGGACGCAGTGCGCTCCTACGAGCAGTACTTC
TRBD1	NA	TRBJ1-1	TRBV15	CATSRDLDRVTEAFF	TGTGCCACCAGCAGAGACTTAGACAGGGTAACTGAAGCTTTCTTT
NA	many	TRBJ1-2	TRBV28	CASNRGGAGGYTF	TGTGCCAGCAACCGGGGTGGGGCCGGTGGCTACACCTTC
NA	NA	TRBJ1-1	TRBV20-1	CSARVNTEAFF	TGCAGTGCTAGAGTGAACACTGAAGCTTTCTTT
NA	NA	TRBJ2-6	TRBV6-1	CASSGRHSSGANVLTF	TGTGCCAGCAGTGGAAGACACAGCTCTGGGGCCAACGTCCTGACTTTC
NA	NA	TRBJ1-2	TRBV10-3	CAISTGTNYGYTF	TGTGCCATCAGCACAGGGACTAACTATGGCTACACCTTC
NA	few	TRBJ2-2	TRBV7-3	CASSLRATGRGELFF	TGTGCCAGCAGCCTAAGGGCTACGGGACGCGGGGAGCTGTTTTTT
NA	NA	TRBJ1-1	TRBV5-4	CASSQVRPGSNTEAFF	TGCGCCAGCAGCCAAGTTCGTCCCGGGTCGAACACTGAAGCTTTCTTT
NA	few	TRBJ1-2	TRBV28	CASSIGAGGGYTF	TGTGCCAGCAGTATTGGGGCTGGGGGTGGCTACACCTTC
NA	many	TRBJ2-6	TRBV7-2	CASGPSGANVLTF	TGTGCCAGCGGGCCCTCTGGGGCCAACGTCCTGACTTTC
TRBD1	NA	TRBJ2-1	TRBV7-9	CASSLSVTGAFNEQFF	TGTGCCAGCAGCTTGTCCGTGACAGGGGCTTTCAATGAGCAGTTCTTC
NA	NA	TRBJ1-1	TRBV15	CATSRVSTKGEAFF	TGTGCCACCAGCAGAGTGTCAACCAAAGGTGAAGCTTTCTTT
NA	few	TRBJ2-3	TRBV5-1	CASSLVVGLSSDTQYF	TGCGCCAGCAGCTTGGTTGTGGGGTTGAGTTCAGATACGCAGTATTTT
NA	NA	TRBJ1-2	TRBV7-9	CASSSGPYGYTF	TGTGCCAGCAGCTCGGGCCCCTATGGCTACACCTTC
NA	few	TRBJ2-7	TRBV6-5	CASSYSSGHGYEQYF	TGTGCCAGCAGTTACTCATCGGGGCACGGCTACGAGCAGTACTTC